This paragraph reports one TCR beta chain. Its antigen is unidentified. These data originate in a study of cytomegalovirus exposure and HLA in healthy donors. Study-level results: TRBV6-2, TRBV6-3 and other indistinguishable V segments were excluded. A highly shared variant cluster was judged a likely technical artifact.

V shed 2 bases, J shed 2 bases, and the junction held 5 bases outside the gene matches. CDR1 is MGHRA and CDR2 is YSYEKL in the germline V gene. The CDR3 is made up of 16 amino acids. Primers for the PCR totalled 60 Vbeta and 13 Jbeta. Assay used: immunoSEQ multiplex PCR; TCRdb lists only in-frame clones, some missing. The table lists 100,000 to 150,000 clones, 80% of them singletons, with approximately 9% in the top ten. This receptor was obtained from a man aged 25 to 40 in good health and CMV-seropositive. This sequence joins TRBV4-1 and TRBJ2-7; 11 nucleotides align to TRBD1. Sequencing used PBMCs. This CDR3 is CASSQSPGQGAYEQYF. The CDR3 nucleotides are TGCGCCAGCAGCCAATCTCCGGGACAGGGGGCCTACGAGCAGTACTTC.